The 6 T cell receptor beta chains in this list originate from one sample, sequenced in a study of blood T cell repertoires in COVID-19. Clones were sequenced by immunoSEQ multiplex PCR, and TCRdb holds only the in-frame ones, with some missing. The sample yields approximately 63,000 clones, roughly 84% seen once. Input material: peripheral blood. These receptors all stem from a woman aged 70-85 years with acute or convalescent COVID-19.

In its sample, this clone was seen once. The gene calls are TRBV2 and TRBJ1-2, with 7 bases aligning to TRBD1. V was pared by 7 bases and J by 0 bases, with 8 bases of the junction left unmatched. Germline V gene sequence: CDR1 SNHLY, CDR2 FYNNEI. The CDR3 sequence is 15 residues long. CDR3 region: CASNIPGQTNYGYTF. CDR3 nucleotide sequence: TGTGCCAGCAATATACCGGGACAGACTAACTATGGCTACACCTTC.

The chain joins TRBV14 to TRBJ1-1; TRBD1 matches at 10 bases. Germline V gene sequence: CDR1 SGHDN, CDR2 FVKESK. Germline trimming cut 5 bases from V and 5 bases from J; bases unmatched to any gene: 8. The CDR3 spans 15 residues. This CDR3 reads CASSKMDRGITEAFF. Written as DNA, the CDR3 is TGTGCCAGCAGCAAAATGGACAGGGGGATAACTGAAGCTTTCTTT. The whole variable domain, filled in from reference TRBV14 and TRBJ1-1, reads EAGVTQFPSHSVIEKGQTVTLRCDPISGHDNLYWYRRVMGKEIKFLLHFVKESKQDESGMPNNRFLAERTGGTYSTLKVQPAELEDSGVYFCASSKMDRGITEAFFGQGTRLTVV.

The rearrangement links TRBV3-1 (or the pseudogene TRBV3-2) to TRBJ1-1; maybe TRBD1 (6 bases). CDR1 is LGHDT, CDR2 YNNKEL, per germline (reference sequence). This CDR3 comprises 13 residues. Trimming stripped 4 bases from V and 7 bases from J, with 13 bases between. The CDR3 spells CASSREQGNEAFF. DNA of the CDR3: TGTGCCAGCAGCCGAGAGCAGGGGAATGAAGCTTTCTTT.

The chain recombines TRBV2 with TRBJ2-3; TRBD1 matches 7 bases. CDR1 and CDR2 (germline): SNHLY, FYNNEI. Trimming took 4 bases from V and 2 from J; bases not matched to a gene: 3. The CDR3 loop spans 14 amino acids. The CDR3 here is CASSGGQTTDTQYF. In DNA, the CDR3 is TGTGCCAGCAGTGGGGGACAGACCACAGATACGCAGTATTTT.

This clone appeared a single time. J is TRBJ1-2 and V is TRBV7-8, with 7 bases lining up with TRBD1. The CDR3 loop spans 13 amino acids. From germline, CDR1 is SGHVS and CDR2 FQNEAQ. The junction had 7 bases not matched to a gene; V was cut back by 5 bases and J by 7 bases. CDR3 sequence reads: CASSAPGGFGYTF. Here the CDR3 DNA reads TGTGCCAGCAGCGCCCCAGGGGGATTTGGCTACACCTTC.

The V gene is TRBV18, the J gene TRBJ1-1; TRBD1 aligns across 8 bases. Germline CDR1 reads KGHSH; CDR2 reads LQKENI. The CDR3 has 15 amino acids. The junction had 10 bases not matched to a gene; V was cut back by 5 bases and J by 5 bases. DNA for the CDR3: TGTGCCAGCTCAACAATTCAGGGGGCCGGTACTGAAGCTTTCTTT. Translation gives CASSTIQGAGTEAFF. The full variable domain, in which reference TRBV18 and TRBJ1-1 provide the parts outside the CDR3, is NAGVMQNPRHLVRRRGQEARLRCSPMKGHSHVYWYRQLPEEGLKFMVYLQKENIIDESGMPKERFSAEFPKEGPSILRIQQVVRGDSAAYFCASSTIQGAGTEAFFGQGTRLTVV.